This passage covers 4 T cell receptor beta chains from one sample sequenced in a study of blood T cells in healthy people across ages (dated by TCRdb to between 2014 and 2017). Libraries came from 5' RACE. Data came from an Illumina HiSeq 2500. A second PCR of roughly 7 to 11 cycles was run with a J-beta primer mix and a sample-barcoded 5' primer. TCRdb trimmed the raw reads at Q25, called clones with MiXCR and kept productive beta chains. CDR3 protein duplicates are merged, each entry listing the most common genes and DNA. Recorded for this sample are some 560,000 distinct CDR3 sequences; roughly a quarter of them occurred a single time. In total, the top ten clones hold 3% to 4.5% of the sample. This same sample was also taken into another study, of T cells of mothers and their children.

The source material was blood. The source is a boy between 2 and 15 years old in good health.

The chain joins TRBV19 to TRBJ1-1, with TRBD1 identical over 7 bases. Unmatched junction bases numbered 6, after V lost 5 bases and J lost 3 bases. There are 14 residues in the CDR3. Germline-derived CDR1 and CDR2 are LNHDA and SQIVND (reference sequence). This CDR3 reads CASSPGDRHTEAFF. Here the CDR3 DNA reads TGTGCCAGTAGTCCCGGGGACAGACACACTGAAGCTTTCTTT. Together with reference TRBV19 and TRBJ1-1, the CDR3 gives the full variable domain: DGGITQSPKYLFRKEGQNVTLSCEQNLNHDAMYWYRQDPGQGLRLIYYSQIVNDFQKGDIAEGYSVSREKKESFPLTVTSAQKNPTAFYLCASSPGDRHTEAFFGQGTRLTVV.

The DNA of the CDR3 is TGCAGCGTTGAAGACAGGGCGTACTATGGCTACACCTTC. Its protein is CSVEDRAYYGYTF. The rearrangement uses TRBV29-1 and TRBJ1-2, with a possible D match to TRBD1 (5 bases). The CDR3 consists of 13 residues. The V and J ends lost 0 bases and 3 bases respectively, with 8 bases between them. Germline CDR1 SQVTM, CDR2 ANQGSEA.

The chain joins TRBV12-3 or TRBV12-4 to TRBJ1-4; possibly TRBD1 for D (6 bases). Trimming pared 7 bases from V and 4 bases from J, leaving 13 bases between. The CDR3 is 14 amino acids. CDR3 in DNA: TGTGCCAGCACGAGACAGGCGTTTAATGAAAAACTGTTTTTT. This codes for CASTRQAFNEKLFF.

This clonotype came up a few times. The junction shows a germline mismatch at one end, possibly a read error. V gene TRBV25-1 combines with J gene TRBJ2-2; D is perhaps TRBD1 or TRBD2 (6 bases each). CDR3 size: 16 residues. The germline V gene encodes CDR1 MGHDK and CDR2 SYGVNS. Here the CDR3 reads CACSDPGAANTGELFF. For the CDR3, the DNA is TGTGCCTGCAGTGACCCGGGGGCTGCGAACACCGGGGAGCTGTTTTTT.